This T cell receptor (beta chain) was profiled in a study of long-term antiretroviral therapy in people with HIV. General study findings and limits: Clones expanded before ART dominated the repertoire at all time points. Narrower CDR3 length ranges marked HIV repertoires relative to controls.

Germline V gives CDR1 MNHNS, CDR2 SASEGT. This CDR3 has 12 residues. Trimming left V 7 bases short and J 5 bases short, with 12 bases between. Researchers report immunoSEQ v3.0 was run at survey level. The assay was immunoSEQ multiplex PCR, and TCRdb's table has in-frame clones only and misses some. Here the sample spans 35,000 to 40,000 clones, roughly 80% being singletons. A word on this clone: Its antigen is unidentified.

This sequence originates from a man between 18 and 29 years old with HIV. The sample here was unsorted PBMCs, taken 1.5 years after starting antiretroviral therapy. The chain carries TRBV6-1 and TRBJ2-7; D is possibly TRBD1 or TRBD2 (5 bases each). The CDR3 reads CASIGGVNEQYF. DNA for the CDR3: TGTGCCAGCATTGGGGGTGTCAACGAGCAGTACTTC.